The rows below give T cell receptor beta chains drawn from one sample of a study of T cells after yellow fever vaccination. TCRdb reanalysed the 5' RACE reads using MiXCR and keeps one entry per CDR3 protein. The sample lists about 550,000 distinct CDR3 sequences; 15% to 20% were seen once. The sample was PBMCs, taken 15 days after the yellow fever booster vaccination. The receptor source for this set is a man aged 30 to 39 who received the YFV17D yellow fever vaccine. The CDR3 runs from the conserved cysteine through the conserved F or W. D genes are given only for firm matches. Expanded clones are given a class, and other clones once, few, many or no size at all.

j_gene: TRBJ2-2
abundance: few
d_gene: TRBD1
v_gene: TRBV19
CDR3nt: TGTGCCAGTAGATACAGGGGGAACACCGGGGAGCTGTTTTTT
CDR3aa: CASRYRGNTGELFF

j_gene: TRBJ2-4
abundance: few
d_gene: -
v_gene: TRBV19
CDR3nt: TGTGCCAGTACAGCAAGGGGAGGCAAAAACATTCAGTACTTC
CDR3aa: CASTARGGKNIQYF

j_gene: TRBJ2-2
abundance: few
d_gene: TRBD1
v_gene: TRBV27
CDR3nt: TGTGCCAGCAGTTTATCCTACAGGGGCGGGGAGCTGTTTTTT
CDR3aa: CASSLSYRGGELFF

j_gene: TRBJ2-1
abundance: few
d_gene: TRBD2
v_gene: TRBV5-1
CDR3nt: TGCGCCAGCAGCTTGGCCGGAGGACTAGCGGGAGTTAATGAGCAGTTCTTC
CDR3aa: CASSLAGGLAGVNEQFF

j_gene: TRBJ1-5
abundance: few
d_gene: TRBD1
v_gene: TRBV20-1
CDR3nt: TGCAGTGCTTGGACAGGGAGCAATCAGCCCCAGCATTTT
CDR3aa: CSAWTGSNQPQHF

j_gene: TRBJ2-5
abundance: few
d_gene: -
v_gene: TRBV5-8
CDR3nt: TGTGCCAGCAGCTTTGTACACCTCGGGCAAGAGACCCAGTACTTC
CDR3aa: CASSFVHLGQETQYF

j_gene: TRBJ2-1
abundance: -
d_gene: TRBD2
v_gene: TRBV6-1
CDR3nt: TGTGCCAGCACCTGGGGTCTAGCGGGAGTGAGTGAGCAGTTCTTC
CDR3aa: CASTWGLAGVSEQFF

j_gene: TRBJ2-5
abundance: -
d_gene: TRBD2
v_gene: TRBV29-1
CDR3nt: TGCAGCCTATCTACATATTCTAGCGGGAGTCCAGAGACCCAGTACTTC
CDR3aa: CSLSTYSSGSPETQYF

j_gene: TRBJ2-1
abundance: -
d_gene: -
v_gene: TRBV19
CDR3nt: TGTGCCAGTAGTATCGGCTCTGAGCAGTTCTTC
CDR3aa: CASSIGSEQFF

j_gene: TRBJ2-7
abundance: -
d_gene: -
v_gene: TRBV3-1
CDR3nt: TGTGCCAGCAGCCAAATCACAGGGAGCGAGCAGTACTTC
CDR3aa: CASSQITGSEQYF

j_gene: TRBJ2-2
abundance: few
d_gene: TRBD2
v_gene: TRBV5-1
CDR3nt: TGCGCCAGCAGCTTGCCGGGACTAGCGGGAGCCGGGGAGCTGTTTTTT
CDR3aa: CASSLPGLAGAGELFF

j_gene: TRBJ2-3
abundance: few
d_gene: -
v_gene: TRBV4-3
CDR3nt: TGCGCCAGCAGCCGCGGACTCTACGCAGATACGCAGTATTTT
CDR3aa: CASSRGLYADTQYF

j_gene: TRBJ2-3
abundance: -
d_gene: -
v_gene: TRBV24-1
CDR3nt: TGTGCCACCAGTGATTGGGCTGATACGCAGTATTTT
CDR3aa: CATSDWADTQYF

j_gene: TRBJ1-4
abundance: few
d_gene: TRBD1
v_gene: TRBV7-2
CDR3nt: TGTGCCAGCAGCTCCAACAGGGGGCACTTGGGTGAAAAACTGTTTTTT
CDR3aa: CASSSNRGHLGEKLFF

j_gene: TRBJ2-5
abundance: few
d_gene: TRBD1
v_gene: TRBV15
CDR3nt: TGTGCCACCAGCAGGCCGGGACAGCGCATGGAGACCCAGTACTTC
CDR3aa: CATSRPGQRMETQYF